This TCR beta chain was sequenced during a study of blood T cell repertoires in COVID-19. The CDR3 loop spans 14 amino acids. V lost 5 bases to trimming and J lost 8 bases; unmatched junction nucleotides: 10. Germline loops: CDR1 SQVTM, CDR2 ANQGSEA. Original methodology: Researchers report that nucleated cell counts were estimated from reference gene primer amplification. Sequenced by immunoSEQ multiplex PCR; TCRdb stores in-frame clones only, minus some. V, J and clone size derive from that table, while D and trimming were established from the DNA sequence. The sample contains approximately 170,000 clones, approximately 90% of which appear only once.

The TCR sequence derives from a man in his fifties who had recovered from COVID-19. J is TRBJ2-1 and V is TRBV29-1, with TRBD2 matching over 9 bases. Sequencing used peripheral blood. The CDR3 reads CSVFRLAGFDEQFF. The CDR3 bases are TGCAGCGTTTTTCGCCTAGCGGGGTTCGATGAGCAGTTCTTC.